The TCR beta chain under discussion was sequenced for a study of long-term antiretroviral therapy in people with HIV. Study results and limitations: Diversity measured after ART increased yet remained under transplant donor controls.

Assay version v3.0 of immunoSEQ was used, and it was run at survey level. TCRdb's table, derived via immunoSEQ multiplex PCR, lists solely in-frame clones and lacks some. The profile covers approximately 19,000 clones, with around 76% appearing a single time and approximately 15% taken by the ten largest. The length of the CDR3 is 11 residues. Cryopreserved PBMC numbered 1-10 million per sample before DNA extraction. About this clone itself: Its antigen remains unidentified.

V usage is TRBV21-1 and J usage is TRBJ2-7. TRBV21-1 has pseudogene status. The TCR sequence derives from a woman aged 45 to 65 with HIV. The sequences come from unsorted PBMCs, collected 0.5 years before starting antiretroviral therapy. The CDR3, as DNA: TGTGCCAGCTCCCCGCCATACGAGCAGTACGTC. It yields the protein CASSPPYEQYV.